These 10 T cell receptor beta chains share one sample of origin, sequenced in a study of blood T cell repertoires in COVID-19. The protocol was immunoSEQ multiplex PCR, while the TCRdb copy is restricted to in-frame clones and leaves out a portion. The repertoire holds around 67,000 clones, with less than 85% as singletons. The sequenced sample consisted of peripheral blood. These receptors were taken from an elderly man with active COVID-19.

This clone was seen only once. V gene TRBV18 combines with J gene TRBJ2-5, with D possibly being TRBD1 (6 bases). Germline CDR1 is KGHSH and CDR2 is LQKENI. This CDR3 region has 16 residues. Trimming removed 0 bases from V and 2 bases from J, with 13 bases in between. CDR3 nucleotides: TGTGCCAGCTCACCACCGGGACACAGGAATCAAGAGACCCAGTACTTC. Protein: CASSPPGHRNQETQYF. The variable domain in full, completed from reference TRBV18 and TRBJ2-5, reads NAGVMQNPRHLVRRRGQEARLRCSPMKGHSHVYWYRQLPEEGLKFMVYLQKENIIDESGMPKERFSAEFPKEGPSILRIQQVVRGDSAAYFCASSPPGHRNQETQYFGPGTRLLVL.

In this sample, this clone turned up a few times. The rearrangement links TRBV6-1 to TRBJ1-6, with 7 bases fitting TRBD1. The J segment lost 6 bases and the V segment lost 4 bases, leaving 9 bases of the junction unmatched. This CDR3 spans 16 amino acids. The germline gives CDR1 MNHNS, CDR2 SASEGT. This chain's CDR3 is CASSGSGGRINSPLHF. In DNA, the CDR3 is TGTGCCAGCAGTGGATCAGGGGGACGAATTAATTCACCCCTCCACTTT.

V usage is TRBV4-1 and J usage is TRBJ2-7; 9 bases fit TRBD2. Per germline, CDR1 MGHRA and CDR2 YSYEKL. With 1 base clipped from V and 3 bases from J, the junction kept 7 bases outside the gene matches. The CDR3 has 16 residues. CDR3 region: CASSQVAGGGVYEQYF. The CDR3 DNA sequence: TGCGCCAGCAGCCAAGTCGCGGGGGGGGGCGTCTACGAGCAGTACTTC.

This chain joins TRBV9 and TRBJ1-2; TRBD1 matches at 10 bases. Germline V gene lookup returns CDR1 SGDLS and CDR2 YYNGEE. The CDR3 is 17 amino acids. Trimming took 4 bases from V and 0 from J; bases not matched to a gene: 9. Here the CDR3 DNA reads TGTGCCAGCAGCCCCCAGGACAGGGGGAGAACTAACTATGGCTACACCTTC. This codes for CASSPQDRGRTNYGYTF.

The V gene is TRBV4-2, the J gene TRBJ1-4; no reliable D call. With 1 base removed from V and 2 bases from J, the gap between germline ends came to 11 bases. Germline CDR1 and CDR2: LGHNA and YNFKEQ. The CDR3 length is 16 residues. CDR3 DNA sequence: TGTGCCAGCAGCCAAGGACTTTCGGGGACTAATGAAAAACTGTTTTTT. Encoded protein: CASSQGLSGTNEKLFF.

The gene calls are TRBV29-1 and TRBJ2-6, with D uncertain. Germline V gene lookup returns CDR1 SQVTM and CDR2 ANQGSEA. CDR3 length: 15 residues. The V gene lost 4 bases and the J gene lost 0 bases, with 10 bases spanning the gap. DNA for the CDR3: TGCAGCGTTGGTGGCACCTTCTCTGGGGCCAACGTCCTGACTTTC. Translation gives CSVGGTFSGANVLTF.

This rearrangement joins TRBV14 to TRBJ1-2, with D tentatively TRBD1 (5 bases). The V gene's germline CDR1 is SGHDN and CDR2 FVKESK. This CDR3 is built from 13 residues. V gave up 1 base and J gave up 4 bases, with 7 bases separating them. This CDR3 reads CASSQGGSYGYTF. CDR3 nucleotide sequence: TGTGCCAGCAGCCAAGGGGGCTCCTATGGCTACACCTTC. Using reference TRBV14 and TRBJ1-2 for the parts outside the CDR3, the full variable domain is EAGVTQFPSHSVIEKGQTVTLRCDPISGHDNLYWYRRVMGKEIKFLLHFVKESKQDESGMPNNRFLAERTGGTYSTLKVQPAELEDSGVYFCASSQGGSYGYTFGSGTRLTVV.

V usage is TRBV15 and J usage is TRBJ1-4, with a weak D call TRBD1 (6 bases). This CDR3 has 16 residues. Germline values: CDR1 LNHNV, CDR2 YYDKDF (reference sequence). Trimming took 3 bases from V and 3 from J, leaving 14 bases between them. CDR3 residues: CATSRSRGIPNEKLFF. Here the CDR3 DNA reads TGTGCCACCAGCAGGTCGAGGGGGATTCCTAATGAAAAACTGTTTTTT.

The V and J genes are TRBV3-1 (or the pseudogene TRBV3-2) and TRBJ1-4; possible D gene TRBD1, 5 bases. CDR3 length: 15 amino acids. V shed 5 bases and J shed 3 bases, with 13 bases lying between them. The germline V gene has CDR1 LGHDT and CDR2 YNNKEL (reference sequence). CDR3 DNA sequence: TGTGCCAGCAGCACCCGGGGGTCGGCTAATGAAAAACTGTTTTTT. Translating gives CASSTRGSANEKLFF.

J is TRBJ2-6 and V is TRBV19; 12 positions match TRBD1. CDR1 LNHDA and CDR2 SQIVND come from the germline V gene (reference sequence). This CDR3 contains 19 residues. The trim removed 7 bases at V and 4 bases at J, leaving 14 bases unmatched. CDR3 nucleotides: TGTGCCAGTAAGGCCGCCGGGACAGGGGGCGCGAAAGGGGCCAACGTCCTGACTTTC. This sequence encodes CASKAAGTGGAKGANVLTF. The full variable domain, in which reference TRBV19 and TRBJ2-6 provide the parts outside the CDR3, is DGGITQSPKYLFRKEGQNVTLSCEQNLNHDAMYWYRQDPGQGLRLIYYSQIVNDFQKGDIAEGYSVSREKKESFPLTVTSAQKNPTAFYLCASKAAGTGGAKGANVLTFGAGSRLTVL.